This is a list of T cell receptor beta chains from one sample in a study of OX40 agonist ivuxolimab in advanced cancers. Clones were sequenced by immunoSEQ multiplex PCR, and TCRdb holds only the in-frame ones, with some missing. The sample has about 14,000 clones; more than 70% are singletons. The specimen was CD4+ or CD8+ T cells sorted from blood, collected in a trial of the OX40 agonist ivuxolimab. These receptors originate from an adult with an advanced solid tumor such as melanoma, head and neck, liver or kidney cancer. Both conserved end residues are part of each CDR3. D genes are given only for firm matches. Size tells how often a clone was seen (once, few, many) or the class of an expanded clone, and some rows leave it out.

len	d_gene	j_gene	v_gene	abundance	CDR3aa	CDR3nt
15	-	TRBJ2-1	TRBV7-6	-	CASSLWFEVRDEQFF	TGTGCCAGCAGCCTTTGGTTTGAGGTACGGGATGAGCAGTTCTTC
13	-	TRBJ2-7	TRBV14	few	CASSQVGNYEQYF	TGTGCCAGCAGCCAAGTAGGAAACTACGAGCAGTACTTC
14	-	TRBJ2-7	TRBV6-6	few	CASSYEGVYYEQYF	TGTGCCAGCAGTTACGAAGGAGTCTACTACGAGCAGTACTTC
15	TRBD2	TRBJ2-7	TRBV6-1	once	CASSEWGLAGDEQYF	TGTGCCAGCAGTGAATGGGGACTAGCGGGAGACGAGCAGTACTTC
16	-	TRBJ1-2	TRBV7-8	few	CASRLAASGHNYGYTF	TGTGCCAGCAGGCTCGCGGCGTCAGGCCATAACTATGGCTACACCTTC
14	-	TRBJ2-7	TRBV12-5	medium-sized	CASGFWESVDEQYF	TGTGCTAGTGGTTTCTGGGAATCCGTCGACGAGCAGTACTTC
13	-	TRBJ2-7	TRBV5-4	-	CASSVDAGYEQYF	TGTGCCAGCAGTGTGGATGCAGGCTACGAGCAGTACTTC
17	-	TRBJ1-5	TRBV5-1	-	CASSLGQGGYSNQPQHF	TGCGCCAGCAGCTTGGGTCAGGGTGGGTATAGCAATCAGCCCCAGCATTTT
13	TRBD1	TRBJ2-7	TRBV6-4	-	CASSPTGGYEQYF	TGTGCCAGCAGTCCCACAGGGGGCTACGAGCAGTACTTC
16	-	TRBJ2-7	TRBV19	-	CASSMMFGHPPYEQYF	TGTGCCAGTAGTATGATGTTCGGACACCCCCCCTACGAGCAGTACTTC
14	-	TRBJ2-3	TRBV19	once	CASSTVRSTDTQYF	TGTGCCAGTAGCACGGTTAGGAGCACAGATACGCAGTATTTT
12	TRBD1	TRBJ1-2	TRBV6-1	-	CASGDSNYGYTF	TGTGCCAGCGGGGACAGTAACTATGGCTACACCTTC
14	-	TRBJ2-7	TRBV11-2	-	CASSLVGATYEQYF	TGTGCCAGCAGCTTAGTGGGGGCTACCTACGAGCAGTACTTC
15	-	TRBJ1-2	TRBV4-2	-	CASSQGEGKGDGYTF	TGTGCCAGCAGCCAAGGCGAGGGCAAGGGAGATGGCTACACCTTC
14	-	TRBJ2-7	TRBV13	-	CASSLSGFSYEQYF	TGTGCCAGCAGCCTTAGCGGATTCTCCTACGAGCAGTACTTC
13	-	TRBJ2-7	TRBV5-7	-	CASSEGWEGEQYF	TGTGCCAGCAGCGAAGGGTGGGAAGGTGAGCAGTACTTC
16	TRBD1	TRBJ2-7	TRBV4-1	-	CASSQDQGAGSYEQYF	TGCGCCAGCAGCCAAGATCAGGGGGCCGGCTCCTACGAGCAGTACTTC
18	TRBD2	TRBJ2-1	TRBV14	-	CASSHRRLAGDDVNEQFF	TGTGCCAGCAGCCATAGGAGACTAGCGGGAGACGACGTAAATGAGCAGTTCTTC
16	TRBD2	TRBJ2-3	TRBV9	-	CASSRTSGSGTDTQYF	TGTGCCAGCAGCAGGACTAGCGGGAGTGGTACAGATACGCAGTATTTT
15	-	TRBJ1-1	TRBV7-6	-	CASSSGGEVRAEAFF	TGTGCCAGCAGCTCCGGGGGTGAGGTTAGGGCTGAAGCTTTCTTT
15	TRBD1	TRBJ1-6	TRBV15	once	CATSSRTGNNSPLHF	TGTGCCACCAGCAGCCGGACAGGCAATAATTCACCCCTCCACTTT
16	TRBD1	TRBJ1-4	TRBV30	once	CAWTSEGAPRNEKLFF	TGTGCCTGGACCTCCGAGGGGGCGCCCCGTAATGAAAAACTGTTTTTT
15	TRBD1	TRBJ1-1	TRBV19	-	CASSIPTGGGTEAFF	TGTGCCAGTAGTATCCCGACAGGGGGCGGGACTGAAGCTTTCTTT
12	-	TRBJ2-1	TRBV14	-	CASSDVGNEQFF	TGTGCCAGCAGCGATGTCGGAAATGAGCAGTTCTTC
15	TRBD2	TRBJ2-1	TRBV7-2	-	CASSLGGGQYNEQFF	TGTGCCAGCAGCTTAGGGGGGGGTCAGTACAATGAGCAGTTCTTC
16	TRBD2	TRBJ2-1	TRBV2	-	CASTDDLSGRVNEQFF	TGTGCCAGCACCGACGACCTTAGCGGGAGAGTTAATGAGCAGTTCTTC
16	TRBD1	TRBJ2-5	TRBV7-9	-	CASSPRTGVLQETQYF	TGTGCCAGCAGCCCCCGGACAGGGGTCCTCCAAGAGACCCAGTACTTC
15	-	TRBJ1-1	TRBV19	-	CASSINSDMNTEAFF	TGTGCCAGTAGTATCAACAGCGACATGAACACTGAAGCTTTCTTT
12	-	TRBJ2-3	TRBV5-4	-	CASSLVQGPAYF	TGTGCCAGCAGCTTGGTTCAGGGCCCCGCGTATTTT
17	-	TRBJ2-6	TRBV27	-	CASSFDTSASGANVLTF	TGTGCCAGCAGTTTTGACACTTCAGCCTCTGGGGCCAACGTCCTGACTTTC
15	-	TRBJ1-1	TRBV5-6	-	CASSLVEGLNTEAFF	TGTGCCAGCAGCTTGGTCGAGGGGTTGAACACTGAAGCTTTCTTT
15	TRBD1	TRBJ2-1	TRBV18	-	CASPQGAVMTNEQFF	TGTGCCAGCCCACAGGGGGCGGTCATGACGAATGAGCAGTTCTTC
15	-	TRBJ2-3	TRBV6-6	-	CASSSRQPGTDTQYF	TGTGCCAGCAGTAGCAGACAGCCTGGCACAGATACGCAGTATTTT
13	-	TRBJ2-1	TRBV6-5	once	CASSYLGASEQFF	TGTGCCAGCAGTTACTTGGGGGCCAGTGAGCAGTTCTTC
12	-	TRBJ1-2	TRBV7-9	medium-sized	CASSDGLNGYTF	TGTGCCAGCAGTGACGGACTGAATGGCTACACCTTC
17	TRBD2	TRBJ2-3	TRBV7-9	-	CASSLGALAGFADTQYF	TGTGCCAGCAGCTTAGGGGCCCTAGCGGGATTTGCAGATACGCAGTATTTT
15	TRBD2	TRBJ2-1	TRBV4-2	-	CASSQGTSGSPEQFF	TGTGCCAGCAGCCAAGGTACTAGCGGGAGCCCTGAGCAGTTCTTC
13	-	TRBJ2-1	TRBV19	-	CASSIVPRDEQFF	TGTGCCAGTAGTATCGTCCCTCGCGATGAGCAGTTCTTC
15	-	TRBJ2-7	TRBV5-1	-	CASSLTGLSSYEQYF	TGCGCCAGCAGCTTAACGGGACTCAGCTCCTACGAGCAGTACTTC